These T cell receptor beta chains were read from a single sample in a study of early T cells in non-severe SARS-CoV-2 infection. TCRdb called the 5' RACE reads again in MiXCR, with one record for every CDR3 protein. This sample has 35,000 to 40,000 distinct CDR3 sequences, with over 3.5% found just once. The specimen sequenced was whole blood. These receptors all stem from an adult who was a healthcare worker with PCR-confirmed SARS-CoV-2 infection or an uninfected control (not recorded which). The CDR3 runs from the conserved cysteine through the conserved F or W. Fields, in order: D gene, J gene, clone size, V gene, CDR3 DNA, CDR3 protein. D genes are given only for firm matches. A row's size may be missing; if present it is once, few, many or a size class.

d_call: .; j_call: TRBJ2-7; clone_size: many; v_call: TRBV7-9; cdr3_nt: TGTGCCAGCAGCTCCAACTACGAGCAGTACTTC; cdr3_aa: CASSSNYEQYF
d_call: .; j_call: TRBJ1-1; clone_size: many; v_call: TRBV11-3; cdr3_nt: TGTGCCAGCAGCTTAGATGGAGAGAACACTGAAGCTTTCTTT; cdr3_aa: CASSLDGENTEAFF
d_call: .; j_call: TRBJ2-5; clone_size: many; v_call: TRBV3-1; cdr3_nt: TGTGCCAGCAGCCCCCCGACGGACCCCAGGGAGACCCAGTACTTC; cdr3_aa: CASSPPTDPRETQYF
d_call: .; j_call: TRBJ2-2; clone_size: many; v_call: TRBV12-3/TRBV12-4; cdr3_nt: TGTGCCAGCAGTTTAAGTGTCACCACCGGGGAGCTGTTTTTT; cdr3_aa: CASSLSVTTGELFF
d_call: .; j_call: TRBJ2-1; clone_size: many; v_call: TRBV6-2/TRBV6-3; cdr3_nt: TGTGCCAGCGGTCGACTAGACCGACATGAGCAGTTCTTC; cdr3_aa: CASGRLDRHEQFF
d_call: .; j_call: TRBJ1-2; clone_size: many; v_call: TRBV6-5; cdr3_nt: TGTGCCAGCAGCCCGGTCGCTAACTATGGCTACACCTTC; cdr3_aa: CASSPVANYGYTF
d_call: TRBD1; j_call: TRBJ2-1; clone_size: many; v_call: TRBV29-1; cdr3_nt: TGCAGCGTTCGGACAGGGGGCGGGACTGAGCAGTTCTTC; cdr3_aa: CSVRTGGGTEQFF
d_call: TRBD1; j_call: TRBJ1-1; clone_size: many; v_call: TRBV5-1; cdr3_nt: TGCGCCAGCAGCTCGCTTCAGGGGGAATATGAAGCTTTCTTT; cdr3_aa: CASSSLQGEYEAFF
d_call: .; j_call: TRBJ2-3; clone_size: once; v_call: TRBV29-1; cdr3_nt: TGCAGCGTGGACAACAGGTATCAGGCGAAGACAGATACGCAGTATTTT; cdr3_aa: CSVDNRYQAKTDTQYF
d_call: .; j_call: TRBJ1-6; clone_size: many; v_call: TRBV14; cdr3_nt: TGTGCCAGCAGCCAGGGGAGGAATTCACCCCTCCACTTT; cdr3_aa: CASSQGRNSPLHF
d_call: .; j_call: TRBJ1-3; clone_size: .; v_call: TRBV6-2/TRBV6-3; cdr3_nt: TGTGCCAGCAGTTACCCGGGGTCTGGAAACACCATATATTTT; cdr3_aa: CASSYPGSGNTIYF
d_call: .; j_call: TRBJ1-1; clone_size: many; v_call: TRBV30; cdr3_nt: TGTGCCTGGAGTGTACCCGTTTCGAACACTGAAGCTTTCTTT; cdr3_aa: CAWSVPVSNTEAFF
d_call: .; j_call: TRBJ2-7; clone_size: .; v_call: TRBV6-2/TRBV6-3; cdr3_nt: TGTGCCAGCAGAAACTTGGGCACGTCTTGGGGGTACTTC; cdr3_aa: CASRNLGTSWGYF
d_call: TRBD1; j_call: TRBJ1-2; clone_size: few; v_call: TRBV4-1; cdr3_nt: TGCGCCAGCAGCCTCTCGACAGGGGGACCTAACTATGGCTACACCTTC; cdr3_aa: CASSLSTGGPNYGYTF
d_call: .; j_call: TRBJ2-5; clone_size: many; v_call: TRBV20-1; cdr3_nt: TGCAGTGCTAGAAGGGCCGGAACGTTTCTCGAGACCCAGTACTTC; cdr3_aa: CSARRAGTFLETQYF
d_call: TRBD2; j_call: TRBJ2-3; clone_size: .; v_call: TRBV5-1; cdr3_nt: TGCGCCGGTTCGCCGGGGGGGCTTAGCACAGATACGCAGTATTTT; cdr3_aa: CAGSPGGLSTDTQYF
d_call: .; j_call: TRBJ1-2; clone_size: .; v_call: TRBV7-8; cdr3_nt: TGTGCCAGCAGCTTACAGGGTCGAATCTATGGCTACACCTTC; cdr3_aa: CASSLQGRIYGYTF
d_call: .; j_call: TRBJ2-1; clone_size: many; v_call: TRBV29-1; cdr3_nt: TGCAGCGTTGGGCCGGTCAATGAGCAGTTCTTC; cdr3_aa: CSVGPVNEQFF
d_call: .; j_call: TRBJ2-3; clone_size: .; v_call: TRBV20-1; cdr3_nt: TGCAGTGCTATGGTCGCAACAGATACGCAGTATTTT; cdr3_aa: CSAMVATDTQYF
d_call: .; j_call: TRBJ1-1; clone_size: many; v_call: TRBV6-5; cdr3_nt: TGTGCCAGCAGTAGGGGAGGGGGGGAAGCTTTCTTT; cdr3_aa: CASSRGGGEAFF
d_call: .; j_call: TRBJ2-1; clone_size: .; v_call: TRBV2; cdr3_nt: TGTGCCAGCAGCTTTCCCGGGGGACAAGACGAGCAGTTCTTC; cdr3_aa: CASSFPGGQDEQFF
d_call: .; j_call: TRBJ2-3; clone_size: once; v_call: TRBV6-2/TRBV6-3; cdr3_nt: TGTGCCAGCAGTTACTTTTCACCTGATGCAGATACGCAGTATTTT; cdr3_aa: CASSYFSPDADTQYF
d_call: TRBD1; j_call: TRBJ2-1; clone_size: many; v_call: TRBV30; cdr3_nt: TGTGCCTGGGGGACAGGGAATGAGCAGTTCTTC; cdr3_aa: CAWGTGNEQFF
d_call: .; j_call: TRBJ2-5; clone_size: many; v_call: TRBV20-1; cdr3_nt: TGCAGTGCACTGGGGGGCAACCAAGAGACCCAGTACTTC; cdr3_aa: CSALGGNQETQYF
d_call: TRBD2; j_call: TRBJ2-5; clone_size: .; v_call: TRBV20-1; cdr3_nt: TGCAGTGCAATTCCGGGACTAGCGGGGGCCCAAGAGACCCAGTACTTC; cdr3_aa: CSAIPGLAGAQETQYF
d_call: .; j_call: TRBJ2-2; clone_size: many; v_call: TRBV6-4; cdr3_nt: TGTGCCAGCAGTTTCAGGGGCAACACCGGGGAGCTGTTTTTT; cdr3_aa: CASSFRGNTGELFF
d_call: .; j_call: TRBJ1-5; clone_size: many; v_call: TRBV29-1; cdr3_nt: TGCAGCGTCGACGTCGAGGGTGGCCCCCAGCATTTT; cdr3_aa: CSVDVEGGPQHF
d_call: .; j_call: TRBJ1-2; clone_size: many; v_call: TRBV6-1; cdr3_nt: TGTGCCAGCACCCTTGGGTCGAACTATGGCTACACCTTC; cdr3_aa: CASTLGSNYGYTF
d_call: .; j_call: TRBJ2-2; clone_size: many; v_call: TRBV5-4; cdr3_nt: TGTGCCAGCAGCCCACGCCCCCCTCGGGGCACCGGGGAGCTGTTTTTT; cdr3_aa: CASSPRPPRGTGELFF
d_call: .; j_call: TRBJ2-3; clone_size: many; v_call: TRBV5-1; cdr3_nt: TGCGCCAGCAGCTTCGATTCCGATACGCAGTATTTT; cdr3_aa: CASSFDSDTQYF
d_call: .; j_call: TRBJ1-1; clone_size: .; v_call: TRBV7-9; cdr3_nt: TGTGCCAGCAGCTTATGGACCATTGGCACTGAAGCTTTCTTT; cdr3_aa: CASSLWTIGTEAFF
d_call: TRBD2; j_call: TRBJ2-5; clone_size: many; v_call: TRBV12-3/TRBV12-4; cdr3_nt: TGTGCCAGCAGTTTAGGAGCGGGGGAGACCCAGTACTTC; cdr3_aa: CASSLGAGETQYF
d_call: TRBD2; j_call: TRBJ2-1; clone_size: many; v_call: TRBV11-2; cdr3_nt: TGTGCCAGCAGCGCCACCCGACTAGCGGGGGAGAATGAGCAGTTCTTC; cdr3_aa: CASSATRLAGENEQFF
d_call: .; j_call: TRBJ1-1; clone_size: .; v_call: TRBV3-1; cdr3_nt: TGTGCCAGCAGCCCGGATTCGAACACTGAAGCTTTCTTT; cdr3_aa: CASSPDSNTEAFF
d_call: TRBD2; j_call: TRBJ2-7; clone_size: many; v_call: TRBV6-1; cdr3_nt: TGTGCCAGCAGTGAATTGCGGGGGGGCCTGCAGTACTTC; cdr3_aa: CASSELRGGLQYF
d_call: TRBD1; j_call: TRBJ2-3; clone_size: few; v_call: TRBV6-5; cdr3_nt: TGTGCCAGCAGTCAGACAGGGACAAGAACAGATACGCAGTATTTT; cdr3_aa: CASSQTGTRTDTQYF
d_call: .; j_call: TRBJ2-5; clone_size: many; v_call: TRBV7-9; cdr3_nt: TGTGCCAGCAGCCCCGCGGGCTACCCCAAGGGGGAGACCCAGTACTTC; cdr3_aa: CASSPAGYPKGETQYF
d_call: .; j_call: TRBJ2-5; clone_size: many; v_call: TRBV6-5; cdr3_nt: TGTGCCAGCAGGCACCAAGAGACCCAGTACTTC; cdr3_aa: CASRHQETQYF
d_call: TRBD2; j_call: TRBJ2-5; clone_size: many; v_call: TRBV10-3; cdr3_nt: TGTGCCATCAGCCCTAGCGGGGGGGAAGAGACCCAGTACTTC; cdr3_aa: CAISPSGGEETQYF
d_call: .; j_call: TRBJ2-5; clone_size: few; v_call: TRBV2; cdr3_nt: TGTGCCAGCAGTCAGGAGGCCCAAGAGACCCAGTACTTC; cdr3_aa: CASSQEAQETQYF
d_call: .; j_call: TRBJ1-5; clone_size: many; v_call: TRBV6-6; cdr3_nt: TGTGCCAGCAGCCAAATGCACGTTTTCAATCAGCCCCAGCATTTT; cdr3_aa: CASSQMHVFNQPQHF
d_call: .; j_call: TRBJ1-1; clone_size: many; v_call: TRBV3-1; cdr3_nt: TGTGCCAGCACAGGGCTGAAGAACACTGAAGCTTTCTTT; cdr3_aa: CASTGLKNTEAFF
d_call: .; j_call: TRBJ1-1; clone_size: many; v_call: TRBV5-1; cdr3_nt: TGCGCCAGCAAGGGGAGCCTGAACACTGAAGCTTTCTTT; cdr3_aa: CASKGSLNTEAFF
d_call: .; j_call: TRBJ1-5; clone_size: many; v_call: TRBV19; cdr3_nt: TGTGCCAGCCCCACCCGCCAGCCCCAGCATTTT; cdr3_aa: CASPTRQPQHF
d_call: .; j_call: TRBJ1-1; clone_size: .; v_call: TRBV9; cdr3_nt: TGTGCCAGCAGCGTAGTGTCGGCAGGGGACACTGAAGCTTTCTTT; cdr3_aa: CASSVVSAGDTEAFF
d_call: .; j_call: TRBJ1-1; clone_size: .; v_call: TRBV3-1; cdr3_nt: TGTGCCAGCAGCCAAGGGCGGCGGGGCACTGAAGCTTTCTTT; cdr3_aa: CASSQGRRGTEAFF
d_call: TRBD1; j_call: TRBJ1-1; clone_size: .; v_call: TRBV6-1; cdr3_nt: TGTGCCAGCAGTGATGGGGACAGGACGTCATTTGAAGCTTTCTTT; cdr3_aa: CASSDGDRTSFEAFF
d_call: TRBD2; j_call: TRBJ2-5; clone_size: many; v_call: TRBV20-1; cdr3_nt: TGCAGTGCTAGTACTAGCGGGGGGAAAGAGACCCAGTACTTC; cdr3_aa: CSASTSGGKETQYF
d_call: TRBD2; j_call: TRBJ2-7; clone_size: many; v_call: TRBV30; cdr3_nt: TGTGCCTGGAGTGTAGGCCTAGCGGGGTTTGAGCAGTACTTC; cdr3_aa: CAWSVGLAGFEQYF
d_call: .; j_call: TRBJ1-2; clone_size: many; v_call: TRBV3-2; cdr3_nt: TGTGCCAGCAGCCCCCCAGGGGGCTACACCTTC; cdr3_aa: CASSPPGGYTF
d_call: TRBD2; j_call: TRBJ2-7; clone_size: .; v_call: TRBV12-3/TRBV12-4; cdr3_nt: TGTGCCAGCAGTCCCACGGGACTAGCTGTCCCCTACGAGCAGTACTTC; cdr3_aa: CASSPTGLAVPYEQYF